This T cell receptor beta chain was obtained from a study of vaccination effects on CD4 cells after COVID-19 (dated by TCRdb to 2021 to 2024). Context from the whole study: To identify antigen-specific CD4+ T cell clonotypes by their expansion, the ViraFEST assay first stimulated PBMC with viral peptide pools and then applied TCR sequencing. Two doses of either the BNT162b2 or the mRNA-1273 mRNA SARS-CoV-2 vaccine were administered to participants. Two million PBMC per well were cultured with 9 to 10 ug/ml peptides in IMDM containing 5% human AB serum, 8.5 to 10 IU/ml IL-2 and gentamicin. SARS-CoV-2 spike-specific CD4+ TCR repertoires from before and after mRNA vaccination were compared in COVID-19 convalescent patients and in infection-naive vaccine recipients. A total of 10 COVID-19 convalescent patients and a handful of SARS-CoV-2-naive healthy vaccine recipients were included in the full study. In the study, cultures from other donors were sequenced using the Oncomine TCR Beta short-read assay on an Illumina iSeq 100.

The CDR3 runs 16 residues from the cysteine to the phenylalanine. CDR3 DNA is the only sequence kept; it has 48 bases, read in frame from the first base. V loses 1 base, J loses 6 bases, and the germline ends lie 18 bases apart. Per the germline V gene, ENHRY is the CDR1 and SYGVKD is the CDR2. Preparation of the library involved the immunoSEQ multiplex PCR assay. TCR beta CDR3 sequencing was performed on DNA from the cultured, isolated CD4+ T cells. As for the original processing: Non-productive TCR sequences were discarded, and reads were trimmed to the CDR3 region, with only CDR3s of 7 or more amino acids retained. Antigen-specific clonotypes were identified using the MANAFEST web app by comparison of expansion in peptide wells against reference cultures. To be called positive, a clone needed expansion at FDR<0.05 compared with the reference and with all other wells, an odds ratio greater than 5, and a frequency greater than 0.1% in two replicate wells. A clonotype was defined as cross-reactive if the clonotype was significantly expanded both in SARS-CoV-2 spike wells and in at least one common cold coronavirus spike condition. Levenshtein distance calculated with the stringdist R package was used to assess CDR3 similarity, and unrooted trees were constructed with ape in R 3.6.1. The source is immuneACCESS, and TCRdb retained only in-frame sequences with V and J called. Part of the clones is not carried over; for the studies checked, unresolved V genes explain less than half of this, and the remainder is unexplained. V, J and clone size are those of that table, while D and trimming were read from the DNA. This sample comprises about 37,000 clones, about four fifths of them detected only once. The top ten clonotypes cover over 2.5% of the sample.

After less than 13 days of culture, CD4+ T cells were isolated with the EasySep CD4+ T cell isolation kit. Healthy vaccine recipients had no prior SARS-CoV-2 infection, confirmed by negative nucleocapsid antibodies before and after vaccination. Half of the culture medium was replaced with fresh IL-2-containing medium on days 3 and 7. Unless noted otherwise, every peptide stimulation condition was cultured in triplicate wells. Using Ficoll-Paque Plus gradient centrifugation, PBMC were separated from whole blood and then either used fresh or cryopreserved at -140C. The QIAamp micro DNA kit was used to extract genomic DNA from the cultured CD4+ T cells. To note about this clone: Its antigen has not been determined. There are no base qualities to consult, and no much larger clone falls within one base.

Study-wide findings and limitations: Marked clonal contraction was observed in both infection-induced and vaccine-induced clones at late post-vaccination timepoints, consistent with waning T cell responses. Only a small number of convalescent patients were included, and no early post-infection timepoints were available, which limited the study. In healthy vaccine recipients, vaccine-induced clones were almost all SARS-CoV-2 mono-reactive, with only 1 of 255 being cross-reactive with common cold coronaviruses.

The origin of this receptor is a human donor who received a COVID-19 vaccine. The V and J segments used are TRBV10-3 and TRBJ1-2; the D gene is perhaps TRBD1, on 6 matching bases. Specimen: CD4+ T cells from PBMCs cultured without peptide, collected before COVID-19 vaccination. The base sequence is TGTGCCATCAGTGAGTTGGTGGGGGGCCCGAAGAATGGCTACACCTTC. Its protein reads: CAISELVGGPKNGYTF.